A selection of T cell receptor beta chains follows, all from one sample in a study of T cells in Graves' hyperthyroidism and ophthalmopathy. TCRdb analysed the multiplex PCR reads with MiXCR anew, one entry per CDR3 protein. The data hold nearly 110,000 distinct CDR3 sequences, with 16% observed a single time. Sequenced input: blood. The receptors originated from a woman between 45 and 60 years old with Graves' hyperthyroidism. Both conserved end residues are part of each CDR3. The order of the fields is D gene, J gene, V gene, clone size, CDR3 length, CDR3 DNA, CDR3 protein. The D gene is left open where the match is weak. Rows may omit the clone size; those that give it use once, few, many or a size class.

D: TRBD2; J: TRBJ2-1; V: TRBV9; size: many; length: 17; DNA: TGTGCCAGCAGCGGAGATCCGGAAGTAGCGGGAGTTTGGGAGCAGTTCTTC; CDR3: CASSGDPEVAGVWEQFF
D: TRBD2; J: TRBJ2-1; V: TRBV19; size: many; length: 18; DNA: TGTGCCAGTAGTATATCGGGACTAGCGGGACCCCGGGGTAATGAGCAGTTCTTC; CDR3: CASSISGLAGPRGNEQFF
D: -; J: TRBJ2-3; V: TRBV28; size: many; length: 16; DNA: TGTGCCAGCAGTTCGACCACCCGGGGCAGCACAGATACGCAGTATTTT; CDR3: CASSSTTRGSTDTQYF
D: -; J: TRBJ1-5; V: TRBV2; size: many; length: 14; DNA: TGTGCCAGCACCTCCGGCTATAGCAATCAGCCCCAGCATTTT; CDR3: CASTSGYSNQPQHF
D: TRBD1; J: TRBJ2-1; V: TRBV5-1; size: many; length: 15; DNA: TGCGCCAGCAGCAGAGGACAGGGGGACAGCAATGAGCAGTTCTTC; CDR3: CASSRGQGDSNEQFF
D: TRBD2; J: TRBJ2-3; V: TRBV20-1; size: -; length: 14; DNA: TGCAGTGCTAGAGAGACTAGCGGGATGGATACGCAGTATTTT; CDR3: CSARETSGMDTQYF
D: -; J: TRBJ2-1; V: TRBV20-1; size: many; length: 14; DNA: TGCAGTGCTAGAGATCTCGGTCGGTCGGATGAGCAGTTCTTC; CDR3: CSARDLGRSDEQFF
D: -; J: TRBJ2-1; V: TRBV25-1; size: many; length: 16; DNA: TGTGCCAGCAGCCCGATCGGAGTGGTGCCCTACAATGAGCAGTTCTTC; CDR3: CASSPIGVVPYNEQFF
D: -; J: TRBJ1-6; V: TRBV20-1; size: few; length: 14; DNA: TGCAGTGCCCGCGGGGACGGTTATAATTCACCCCTCCACTTT; CDR3: CSARGDGYNSPLHF
D: TRBD1; J: TRBJ1-4; V: TRBV20-1; size: -; length: 13; DNA: TGCAGTGCTAGTGGGGACAGGGATGAAAAACTGTTTTTT; CDR3: CSASGDRDEKLFF
D: -; J: TRBJ1-3; V: TRBV6-1; size: many; length: 12; DNA: TGTGCCAGCAGGGATACAGGAAACACCATATATTTT; CDR3: CASRDTGNTIYF
D: -; J: TRBJ2-1; V: TRBV4-1; size: few; length: 17; DNA: TGCGCCAGCAGCCAAGAAGGAACGGGAGCGGCCTACAATGAGCAGTTCTTC; CDR3: CASSQEGTGAAYNEQFF
D: -; J: TRBJ2-5; V: TRBV12-3/TRBV12-4; size: many; length: 13; DNA: TGTGCCAGCAGTTTAATGGAGGCTGAGACCCAGTACTTC; CDR3: CASSLMEAETQYF
D: -; J: TRBJ2-7; V: TRBV28; size: many; length: 13; DNA: TGTGCCAGCAGCCCGACAGGACCCTACGAGCAGTACTTC; CDR3: CASSPTGPYEQYF
D: -; J: TRBJ2-7; V: TRBV11-3; size: many; length: 15; DNA: TGTGCCAGCAGCTTGACAAGGGGCGCGTCCTACGAGCAGTACTTC; CDR3: CASSLTRGASYEQYF
D: -; J: TRBJ2-2; V: TRBV30; size: many; length: 16; DNA: TGTGCCTGGAGTGTACCTATGACAATCCCCACCGGGGAGCTGTTTTTT; CDR3: CAWSVPMTIPTGELFF
D: -; J: TRBJ2-1; V: TRBV24-1; size: -; length: 14; DNA: TGTGCCACCAGTGACGCGACTGATTACAATGAGCGGTTCTTC; CDR3: CATSDATDYNERFF
D: TRBD1; J: TRBJ1-1; V: TRBV7-9; size: many; length: 15; DNA: TGTGCCAGCAGCTTACATGCAGGGGGGAACACTGAAGCTTTCTTT; CDR3: CASSLHAGGNTEAFF
D: -; J: TRBJ2-3; V: TRBV6-1; size: many; length: 14; DNA: TGTGCCAGCAGAGGTGGCGGGAGCACAGATACGCAGTATTTT; CDR3: CASRGGGSTDTQYF
D: -; J: TRBJ2-1; V: TRBV19; size: many; length: 16; DNA: TGTGCCAGTAGTATAGAGCGAGCGGTATCCTACAATGAGCAGTTCTTC; CDR3: CASSIERAVSYNEQFF
D: -; J: TRBJ2-2; V: TRBV5-1; size: many; length: 15; DNA: TGCGCCAGCAGCTTGACGGGGATGAACACCGGGGAGCTGTTTTTT; CDR3: CASSLTGMNTGELFF
D: -; J: TRBJ1-4; V: TRBV28; size: many; length: 13; DNA: TGTGCCAGCAGGTTGAACCGGGACCGCAAACTGTTTTTT; CDR3: CASRLNRDRKLFF
D: -; J: TRBJ2-1; V: TRBV13; size: many; length: 15; DNA: TGTGCCAGCAGCCGGGTTGCAGGAGGGTACAATGAGCAGTTCTTC; CDR3: CASSRVAGGYNEQFF
D: TRBD2; J: TRBJ2-3; V: TRBV28; size: many; length: 19; DNA: TGTGCCAGCAGTTTATCGGAAAGGCTAGCGGGAGAGGGCACAGATACGCAGTATTTT; CDR3: CASSLSERLAGEGTDTQYF
D: -; J: TRBJ2-5; V: TRBV20-1; size: many; length: 14; DNA: TGCAGTGCTAGACGGGAGCCCTACGAGGAGACCCAGTACTTC; CDR3: CSARREPYEETQYF
D: -; J: TRBJ2-1; V: TRBV7-9; size: -; length: 14; DNA: TGTGCCAGCAGCTTAGGGGCTCCCGGGGGTGAGCAGTTCTTC; CDR3: CASSLGAPGGEQFF
D: TRBD1; J: TRBJ2-2; V: TRBV7-3; size: many; length: 14; DNA: TGTGCCAGCAGCGGGGACAGTAGCACCGGGGAGCTGTTTTTT; CDR3: CASSGDSSTGELFF
D: TRBD2; J: TRBJ2-7; V: TRBV2; size: -; length: 15; DNA: TGTGCCAGCAGAGTCTACGGCGGGGGCTCCTACGAGCAGTACTTC; CDR3: CASRVYGGGSYEQYF
D: -; J: TRBJ1-1; V: TRBV10-2; size: many; length: 14; DNA: TGCGCCAGCAGTGAGTCCACAGTTTACACTGAAGCTTTCTTT; CDR3: CASSESTVYTEAFF
D: -; J: TRBJ1-1; V: TRBV20-1; size: -; length: 13; DNA: TGCAGTGCTAGAGTCCCCCTGAGGACTGAAGCTTTCTTT; CDR3: CSARVPLRTEAFF
D: -; J: TRBJ1-2; V: TRBV14; size: few; length: 15; DNA: TGTGCCAGCAGCCAACAGGTTTCCTCCTTCTATGGCTACACCTTC; CDR3: CASSQQVSSFYGYTF
D: TRBD1; J: TRBJ1-2; V: TRBV5-1; size: -; length: 14; DNA: TGCGCCAGCAGCTCGGGACAGGGGGAGCCAGGCTACACCTTC; CDR3: CASSSGQGEPGYTF
D: -; J: TRBJ1-2; V: TRBV18; size: -; length: 12; DNA: TGTGCCAGCTCACAATTTAACTATGGCTACACCTTC; CDR3: CASSQFNYGYTF
D: TRBD1; J: TRBJ2-1; V: TRBV6-1; size: many; length: 16; DNA: TGTGCCAGCAGTGTTCTCAGGGGGCTAACGTACAATGAGCAGTTCTTC; CDR3: CASSVLRGLTYNEQFF
D: -; J: TRBJ1-5; V: TRBV19; size: few; length: 15; DNA: TGTGCCAGTAGTTTATCAGGGGTCGGCAATCAGCCCCAGCATTTT; CDR3: CASSLSGVGNQPQHF
D: TRBD2; J: TRBJ2-5; V: TRBV7-9; size: many; length: 15; DNA: TGTGCCAGCAGCTTTCCGACTAGCGGGAGTGAGACCCAGTACTTC; CDR3: CASSFPTSGSETQYF
D: -; J: TRBJ2-1; V: TRBV11-2; size: many; length: 14; DNA: TGTGCCAGCTCCACAGGTGGCTCCTACAATGAGCAGTTCTTC; CDR3: CASSTGGSYNEQFF
D: TRBD1; J: TRBJ1-2; V: TRBV11-2; size: many; length: 14; DNA: TGTGCCAGCAGCCGCGGACAGGGGAACTATGGCTACACCTTC; CDR3: CASSRGQGNYGYTF
D: TRBD2; J: TRBJ2-7; V: TRBV5-6; size: many; length: 17; DNA: TGTGCCAGCCATAACAGGCCGGGACTAGCGCGCGCCTACGAGCAGTACTTC; CDR3: CASHNRPGLARAYEQYF
D: -; J: TRBJ2-1; V: TRBV7-6; size: many; length: 18; DNA: TGTGCCAGCAGCTTAGCACGGTTTGGAGCGCCGCTTTACAATGAGCAGTTCTTC; CDR3: CASSLARFGAPLYNEQFF
D: TRBD2; J: TRBJ2-7; V: TRBV10-3; size: -; length: 14; DNA: TGTGCCATCAGCTCGGGAGGGCCATATAACGAGCAGTACTTC; CDR3: CAISSGGPYNEQYF
D: -; J: TRBJ2-7; V: TRBV6-5; size: -; length: 14; DNA: TGTGCCAGCAGTTTCACTTGGGATACCTACGAGCAGTACTTC; CDR3: CASSFTWDTYEQYF
D: -; J: TRBJ2-1; V: TRBV3-1; size: many; length: 14; DNA: TGTGCCAGCAGCCCCCGATGGTCCTACAATGAGCAGTTCTTC; CDR3: CASSPRWSYNEQFF
D: -; J: TRBJ1-1; V: TRBV19; size: many; length: 16; DNA: TGTGCCAGTAGTCCCCGTTTAATCGAGGCCGGTACTGAAGCTTTCTTT; CDR3: CASSPRLIEAGTEAFF
D: TRBD1; J: TRBJ2-7; V: TRBV18; size: many; length: 14; DNA: TGTGCCAGCTCACGAGGGACAGCAGATTACGAGCAGTACTTC; CDR3: CASSRGTADYEQYF
D: -; J: TRBJ2-7; V: TRBV20-1; size: many; length: 14; DNA: TGCAGTGCTAGTTCCAGGCGGACGACCTACGAGCAGTACTTC; CDR3: CSASSRRTTYEQYF
D: TRBD1; J: TRBJ2-1; V: TRBV28; size: -; length: 15; DNA: TGTGCCAGCACCGGGGGCAGGGGGCTCTACAATGAGCAGTTCTTC; CDR3: CASTGGRGLYNEQFF
D: -; J: TRBJ2-5; V: TRBV2; size: many; length: 15; DNA: TGTGCCAGCGGCCACAGCCGGACAGTTAAGGAGACCCAGTACTTC; CDR3: CASGHSRTVKETQYF
D: TRBD2; J: TRBJ2-1; V: TRBV5-1; size: many; length: 15; DNA: TGCGCCAGCAGCAAGGGACTAGCGCTTCACAATGAGCAGTTCTTC; CDR3: CASSKGLALHNEQFF
D: -; J: TRBJ1-1; V: TRBV28; size: many; length: 14; DNA: TGTGCCAGCAGTTTTAAAACCTTTAACACTGAAGCTTTCTTT; CDR3: CASSFKTFNTEAFF
D: -; J: TRBJ1-2; V: TRBV27; size: -; length: 14; DNA: TGTGCCAGCAGTTTTCGGGGGACTAACTATGGCTACACCTTC; CDR3: CASSFRGTNYGYTF
D: -; J: TRBJ2-5; V: TRBV2; size: many; length: 14; DNA: TGTGCCAGCACCCTTTCCGGGAGTCGGGAGACCCAGTACTTC; CDR3: CASTLSGSRETQYF
D: TRBD2; J: TRBJ2-3; V: TRBV5-1; size: many; length: 15; DNA: TGCGCCAGCAGCCTCCCCGCGGGGGTCACAGATACGCAGTATTTT; CDR3: CASSLPAGVTDTQYF
D: -; J: TRBJ1-5; V: TRBV5-1; size: many; length: 14; DNA: TGCGCCAGCAGCTTGGTTGCGGGGAATCAGCCCCAGCATTTT; CDR3: CASSLVAGNQPQHF
D: TRBD2; J: TRBJ2-1; V: TRBV5-1; size: many; length: 18; DNA: TGCGCCAGCAGCTTGGGACTAGCGGGAGGGCCGATCTACAATGAGCAGTTCTTC; CDR3: CASSLGLAGGPIYNEQFF